One sample yielded the 17 T cell receptor beta chains listed below, sequenced in a study of radiation and T cells in renal cell carcinoma. The time point is: blood 4 weeks post-SBRT, at nephrectomy. Treatment denoted: 15 Gy SBRT to primary tumor, nephrectomy 4 weeks later. The protocol was immunoSEQ multiplex PCR, while the TCRdb copy is restricted to in-frame clones and leaves out a portion. The repertoire holds approximately 83,000 clones, with 85% as singletons. Sequences were derived from blood, sampled from a patient whose treatment included radiotherapy and nephrectomy. These receptors were collected from a man aged 50-60 years with renal cell carcinoma.

The chain carries TRBV10-3 and TRBJ1-4, with a possible D match to TRBD1 (5 bases). Trimming pared 5 bases from V and 2 bases from J, leaving 9 bases between. In germline, CDR1 is ENHRY, CDR2 SYGVKD. This CDR3 is built from 14 residues. In DNA, the CDR3 is TGTGCCATCAGTCCTGGGGGGACTAATGAAAAACTGTTTTTT. Protein sequence: CAISPGGTNEKLFF.

This clone turned up a few times. The chain combines TRBV7-6 with TRBJ1-3; D uncertain. The V end lost 3 bases, the J end lost 0 bases, and 6 bases lay between the germline ends. CDR3 length: 14 amino acids. Germline loops: CDR1 SGHVS, CDR2 FNYEAQ. The CDR3 DNA follows: TGTGCCAGCAGCTTCACAGACTCTGGAAACACCATATATTTT. Translating it yields CASSFTDSGNTIYF.

The V gene is TRBV6-5, the J gene TRBJ2-5; D is unclear. Germline CDR1 is MNHEY and CDR2 is SVGAGI. CDR3 length equals 12 residues. The V end was cut by 5 bases, the J end by 0 bases, with 4 bases between. The DNA for the CDR3 is TGTGCCAGCAGTAACCACCAAGAGACCCAGTACTTC. It yields the protein CASSNHQETQYF.

A word on this clone: A single base separates this from a much larger clone, so it may be a read error. Within the sample, other DNA sequences also encode this same CDR3. CDR3 region: CASSSGGTEAFF. For the CDR3, the DNA is TGTGCCAGCAGTTCTGGGGGAACTGAAGCTTTCTTT. The V and J genes are TRBV27 and TRBJ1-1; possible D gene TRBD1, 5 bases. Germline V gene lookup returns CDR1 MNHEY and CDR2 SMNVEV (reference sequence). Trimming shortened V by 4 bases and J by 5 bases, and 8 bases separated the two germline ends. The CDR3 runs 12 residues.

Here the CDR3 DNA reads TGTGCCAGCAGTCTGCGGGGGGCCAGTACAGATACGCAGTATTTT. It yields the protein CASSLRGASTDTQYF. V gene TRBV7-8 combines with J gene TRBJ2-3; 8 nucleotides agree with TRBD2. The J segment lost 3 bases and the V segment lost 6 bases, leaving 8 bases of the junction unmatched. The length of the CDR3 is 15 residues. In germline, CDR1 is SGHVS, CDR2 FQNEAQ.

The sample holds one count of this clone. V gene TRBV15 combines with J gene TRBJ1-6; a weak D match, TRBD1 (5 bases). The V and J ends lost 6 bases and 10 bases respectively, with 13 bases between them. The length of the CDR3 is 13 residues. The germline CDR1 and CDR2 sequences are LNHNV and YYDKDF (reference sequence). CDR3 sequence reads: CATREAGRSPLHF. The CDR3 bases are TGTGCCACCAGGGAGGCAGGGAGGTCACCCCTCCACTTT. Full variable domain (missing parts from reference TRBV15 and TRBJ1-6): DAMVIQNPRYQVTQFGKPVTLSCSQTLNHNVMYWYQQKSSQAPKLLFHYYDKDFNNEADTPDNFQSRRPNTSFCFLDIRSPGLGDTAMYLCATREAGRSPLHFGNGTRLTVT.

V gene TRBV4-1 combines with J gene TRBJ2-7, with D uncertain. There are 13 residues in the CDR3. CDR1 is MGHRA, CDR2 YSYEKL, per germline. V was cut by 4 bases and J by 2 bases, with 9 bases left in between. The CDR3 region is CASSRTETYEQYF. In DNA, the CDR3 is TGCGCCAGCAGCCGAACAGAGACCTACGAGCAGTACTTC.

The chain links TRBV5-1 to TRBJ2-1, with D maybe TRBD2 (6 bases). Germline assignment: CDR1 SGHRS and CDR2 YFSETQ. Trimming removed 0 bases at V and 0 bases at J, with 7 bases between. The CDR3 length is 15 residues. The CDR3 here is CASSLGGDSYNEQFF. Written as DNA, the CDR3 is TGCGCCAGCAGCTTGGGCGGGGACTCCTACAATGAGCAGTTCTTC.

This chain connects TRBV7-6 to TRBJ2-2; 12 nucleotides agree with TRBD1. Trimming took 7 bases from V and 7 from J; bases not matched to a gene: 4. Germline values: CDR1 SGHVS, CDR2 FNYEAQ. The CDR3 totals 14 residues. This chain's CDR3 is CASKGQGAGGELFF. CDR3 sequence (DNA): TGTGCCAGCAAGGGACAGGGGGCTGGCGGGGAGCTGTTTTTT.

Judged by abundance, this clone is medium-sized. V usage is TRBV7-2 and J usage is TRBJ2-5; D might be TRBD1 (5 bases). The CDR3 spans 15 residues. From germline, CDR1 is SGHTA and CDR2 FQGNSA. The V gene lost 8 bases and the J gene lost 5 bases, with 21 bases spanning the gap. The CDR3 DNA is TGTGCCAGCGGGATTCAGGGTTTGCCGTCGGAGACCCAGTACTTC. Amino acids: CASGIQGLPSETQYF.

The chain employs TRBV6-5 and TRBJ2-3; 8 nucleotides line up with TRBD1. The V segment lost 6 bases and the J segment 6 bases; nucleotides outside the gene matches: 11. The CDR3 sequence is 15 residues long. Germline CDR1 MNHEY, CDR2 SVGAGI. CDR3 in DNA: TGTGCCAGCAGCGCTGGCCAGGGGGCCTTTGATACGCAGTATTTT. Protein: CASSAGQGAFDTQYF.

This chain joins TRBV5-1 and TRBJ1-1, with D unclear. The V end was cut by 7 bases, the J end by 9 bases, with 22 bases between. Germline V CDR1 and CDR2: SGHRS, YFSETQ. The CDR3 has 14 amino acids. The CDR3 sequence: CASRVGSRANKAFF. The DNA for the CDR3 is TGCGCCAGCCGCGTGGGGTCGAGGGCGAATAAAGCTTTCTTT.

This clone was observed once. The J gene is TRBJ1-2, the V gene TRBV18; TRBD1 agrees at 9 bases. CDR1 is KGHSH, CDR2 LQKENI, per germline. The CDR3 loop spans 16 amino acids. V dropped 2 bases and J dropped 4; count of bases not matched to a gene: 8. CDR3 loop: CASSPTQGQGTYGYTF. In DNA, the CDR3 is TGTGCCAGCTCACCAACTCAGGGACAGGGTACCTATGGCTACACCTTC.

The chain carries TRBV28 and TRBJ1-4, with a possible D match to TRBD1 (5 bases). Per the germline V gene, CDR1 is MDHEN and CDR2 is SYDVKM. Trimming left V 4 bases short and J 8 bases short, with 11 bases between. The CDR3 extends over 13 amino acids. The CDR3 sequence is CASSSGAGEKLFF. In nucleotides, the CDR3 is TGTGCCAGCAGTTCCGGGGCCGGAGAAAAACTGTTTTTT.

V and J are TRBV6-6 and TRBJ2-1; the D gene is possibly TRBD1 (7 bases). With 11 bases removed from V and 5 bases from J, the gap between germline ends came to 16 bases. Germline V gene data show CDR1 as MNHNY and CDR2 as SVGAGI (reference sequence). This CDR3 is built from 13 residues. The chain's CDR3 is CAGRGTENNEQFF. The CDR3, as DNA: TGTGCCGGCCGGGGGACAGAGAACAATGAGCAGTTCTTC.

The chain couples TRBV5-3 to TRBJ1-2; D may be TRBD1 (6 bases). TRBV5-3 qualifies as an ORF whose function is uncertain. The V and J ends lost 1 base and 4 bases respectively, with 14 bases between them. The CDR3 spans 15 residues. The chain's CDR3 is CARSLSTGRFYGYTF. The CDR3 coding sequence is TGTGCCAGAAGCTTGTCCACAGGGCGATTCTATGGCTACACCTTC.

This chain uses TRBV5-1 with TRBJ2-5; 8 bases are a match to TRBD1. Germline V gene lookup returns CDR1 SGHRS and CDR2 YFSETQ. The V gene end was trimmed by 1 base and the J gene end by 2 bases; junction bases not matched to a gene: 1. The CDR3 is made up of 14 amino acids. The CDR3 DNA follows: TGCGCCAGCAGCTTGACAGGGGGACAAGAGACCCAGTACTTC. It encodes CASSLTGGQETQYF.